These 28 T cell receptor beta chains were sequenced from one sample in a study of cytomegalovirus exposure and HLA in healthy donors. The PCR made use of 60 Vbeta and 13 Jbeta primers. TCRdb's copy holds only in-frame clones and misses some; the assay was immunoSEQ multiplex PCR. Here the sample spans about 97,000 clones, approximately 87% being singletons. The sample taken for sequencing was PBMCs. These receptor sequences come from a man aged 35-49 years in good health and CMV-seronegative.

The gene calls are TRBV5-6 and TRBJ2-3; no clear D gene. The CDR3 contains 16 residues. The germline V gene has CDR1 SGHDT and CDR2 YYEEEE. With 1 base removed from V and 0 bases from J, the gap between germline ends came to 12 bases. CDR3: CASSLSVTASTDTQYF. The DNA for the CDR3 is TGTGCCAGCAGCTTGTCGGTGACTGCAAGCACAGATACGCAGTATTTT.

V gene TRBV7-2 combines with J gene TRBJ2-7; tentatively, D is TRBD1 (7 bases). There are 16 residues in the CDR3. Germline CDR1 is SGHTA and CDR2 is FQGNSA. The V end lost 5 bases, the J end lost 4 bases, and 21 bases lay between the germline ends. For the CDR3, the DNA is TGTGCCAGCAGCCGTTCGGCGGGACAGTACCCTTACGAGCAGTACTTC. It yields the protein CASSRSAGQYPYEQYF.

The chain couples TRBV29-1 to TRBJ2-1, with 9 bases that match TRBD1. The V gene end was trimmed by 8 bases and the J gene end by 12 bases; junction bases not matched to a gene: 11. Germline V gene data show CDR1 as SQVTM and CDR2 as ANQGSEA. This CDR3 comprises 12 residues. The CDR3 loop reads CSTKTGGYGQFF. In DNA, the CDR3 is TGCAGCACCAAGACAGGGGGATACGGGCAGTTCTTC.

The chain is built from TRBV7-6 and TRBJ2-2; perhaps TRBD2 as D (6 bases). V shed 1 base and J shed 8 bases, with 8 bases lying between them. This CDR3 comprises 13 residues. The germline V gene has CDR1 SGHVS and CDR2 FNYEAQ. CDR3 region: CASSLGGTGELFF. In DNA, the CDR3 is TGTGCCAGCAGCTTAGGTGGGACTGGGGAGCTGTTTTTT.

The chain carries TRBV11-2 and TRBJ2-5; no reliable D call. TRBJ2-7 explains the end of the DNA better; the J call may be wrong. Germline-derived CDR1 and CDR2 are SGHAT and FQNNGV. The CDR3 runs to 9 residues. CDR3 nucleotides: TGTGCCAGCGGCTACGAGCAGTACTTC. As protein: CASGYEQYF.

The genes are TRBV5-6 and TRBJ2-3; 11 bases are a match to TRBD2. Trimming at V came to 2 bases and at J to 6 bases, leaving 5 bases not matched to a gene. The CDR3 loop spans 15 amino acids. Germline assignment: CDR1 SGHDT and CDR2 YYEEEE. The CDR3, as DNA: TGTGCCAGCAGCTTCGTAGCGGGGGGGCCCGATACGCAGTATTTT. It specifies CASSFVAGGPDTQYF. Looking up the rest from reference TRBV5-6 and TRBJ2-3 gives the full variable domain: DAGVTQSPTHLIKTRGQQVTLRCSPKSGHDTVSWYQQALGQGPQFIFQYYEEEERQRGNFPDRFSGHQFPNYSSELNVNALLLGDSALYLCASSFVAGGPDTQYFGPGTRLTVL.

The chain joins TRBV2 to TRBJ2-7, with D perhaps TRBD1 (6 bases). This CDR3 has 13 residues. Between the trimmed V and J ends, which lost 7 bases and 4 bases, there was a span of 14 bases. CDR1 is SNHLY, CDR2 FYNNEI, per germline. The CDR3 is CASTPIQGYEQYF. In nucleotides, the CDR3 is TGTGCCAGCACCCCGATACAGGGATACGAGCAGTACTTC. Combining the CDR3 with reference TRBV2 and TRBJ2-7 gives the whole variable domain EPEVTQTPSHQVTQMGQEVILRCVPISNHLYFYWYRQILGQKVEFLVSFYNNEISEKSEIFDDQFSVERPDGSNFTLKIRSTKLEDSAMYFCASTPIQGYEQYFGPGTRLTVT.

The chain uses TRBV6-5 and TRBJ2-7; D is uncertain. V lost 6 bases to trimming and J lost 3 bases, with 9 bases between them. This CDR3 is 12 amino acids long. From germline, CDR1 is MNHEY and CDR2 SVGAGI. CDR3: CASSTTHYEQYF. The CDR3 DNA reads TGTGCCAGCAGCACGACACACTACGAGCAGTACTTC.

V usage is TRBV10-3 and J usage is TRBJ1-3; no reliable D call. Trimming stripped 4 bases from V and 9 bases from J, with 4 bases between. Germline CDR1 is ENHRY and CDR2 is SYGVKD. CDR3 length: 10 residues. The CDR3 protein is CAISGPTIYF. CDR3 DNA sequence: TGTGCCATCAGTGGGCCCACCATATATTTT.

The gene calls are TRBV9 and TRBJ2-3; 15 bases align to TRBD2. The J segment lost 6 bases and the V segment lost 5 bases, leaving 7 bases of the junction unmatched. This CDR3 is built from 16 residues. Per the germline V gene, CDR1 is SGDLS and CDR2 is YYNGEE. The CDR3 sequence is CASSFGLAGGRDTQYF. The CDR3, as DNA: TGTGCCAGCAGTTTTGGACTAGCGGGGGGGCGCGATACGCAGTATTTT.

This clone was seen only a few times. The CDR3 bases are TGTGCCAGCAGTGGGCAGGGGGCGCGGGGCTACACCTTC. It codes for CASSGQGARGYTF. The chain joins TRBV25-1 to TRBJ1-2, with 8 nucleotides matching TRBD1. The V segment lost 4 bases and the J segment 8 bases; nucleotides outside the gene matches: 6. The germline gives CDR1 MGHDK, CDR2 SYGVNS. The CDR3 covers 13 residues.

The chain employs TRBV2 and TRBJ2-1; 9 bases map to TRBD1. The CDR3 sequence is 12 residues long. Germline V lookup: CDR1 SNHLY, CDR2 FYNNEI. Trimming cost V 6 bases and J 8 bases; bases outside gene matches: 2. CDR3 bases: TGTGCCAGCAGGGACAGGGGCGATGAGCAGTTCTTC. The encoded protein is CASRDRGDEQFF.

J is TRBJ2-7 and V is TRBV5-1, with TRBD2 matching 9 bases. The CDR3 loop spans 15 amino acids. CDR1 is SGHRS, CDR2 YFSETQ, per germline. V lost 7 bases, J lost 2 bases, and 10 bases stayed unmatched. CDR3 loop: CASPPGAGGTYEQYF. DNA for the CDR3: TGCGCCAGCCCCCCAGGCGCGGGGGGGACCTACGAGCAGTACTTC.

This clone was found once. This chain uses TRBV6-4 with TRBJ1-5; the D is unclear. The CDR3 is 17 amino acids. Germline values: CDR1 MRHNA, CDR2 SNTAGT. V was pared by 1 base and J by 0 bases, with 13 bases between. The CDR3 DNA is TGTGCCAGCAGTGACTGTGAAGGAGATATTAGCAATCAGCCCCAGCATTTT. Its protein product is CASSDCEGDISNQPQHF.

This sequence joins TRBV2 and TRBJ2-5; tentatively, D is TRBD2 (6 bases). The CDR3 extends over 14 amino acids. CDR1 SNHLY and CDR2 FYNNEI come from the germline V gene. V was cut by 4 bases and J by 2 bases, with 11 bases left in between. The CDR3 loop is CASSGLDRQETQYF. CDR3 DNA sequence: TGTGCCAGCAGTGGACTAGACCGGCAAGAGACCCAGTACTTC.

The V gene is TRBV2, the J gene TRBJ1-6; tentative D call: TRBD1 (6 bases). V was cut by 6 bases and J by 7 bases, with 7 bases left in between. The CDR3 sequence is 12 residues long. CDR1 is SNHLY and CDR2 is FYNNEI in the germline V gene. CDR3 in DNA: TGTGCCAGCAGAAGGGGGAATTCACCCCTCCACTTT. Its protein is CASRRGNSPLHF. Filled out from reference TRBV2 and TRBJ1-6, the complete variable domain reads EPEVTQTPSHQVTQMGQEVILRCVPISNHLYFYWYRQILGQKVEFLVSFYNNEISEKSEIFDDQFSVERPDGSNFTLKIRSTKLEDSAMYFCASRRGNSPLHFGNGTRLTVT.

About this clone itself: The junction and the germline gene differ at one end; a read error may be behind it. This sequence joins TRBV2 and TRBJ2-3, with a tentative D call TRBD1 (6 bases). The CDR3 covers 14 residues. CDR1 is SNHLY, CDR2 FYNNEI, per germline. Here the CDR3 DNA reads TGTGCCAGCAGCGTCCGACAACAGGGAGTGGTACAGTGTTTT. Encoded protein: CASSVRQQGVVQCF.

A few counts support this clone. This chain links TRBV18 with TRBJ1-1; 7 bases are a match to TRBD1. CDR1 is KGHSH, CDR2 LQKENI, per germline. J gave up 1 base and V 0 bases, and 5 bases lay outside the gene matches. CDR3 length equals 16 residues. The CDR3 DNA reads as TGTGCCAGCTCACCACCTAACAGGGGCCCGAACACTGAAGCTTTCTTT. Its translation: CASSPPNRGPNTEAFF.

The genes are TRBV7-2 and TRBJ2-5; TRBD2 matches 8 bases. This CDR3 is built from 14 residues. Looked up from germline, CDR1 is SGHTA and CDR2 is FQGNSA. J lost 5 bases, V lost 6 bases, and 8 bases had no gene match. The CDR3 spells CASRLRGAVETQYF. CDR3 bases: TGTGCCAGCAGGTTGCGGGGGGCCGTGGAGACCCAGTACTTC.

The CDR3 loop reads CASSLAEVQGFLFF. CDR3 bases: TGTGCCAGCAGCTTGGCCGAGGTTCAGGGTTTTCTGTTCTTC. The chain recombines TRBV7-2 with TRBJ2-1; perhaps TRBD1 as D (5 bases). Germline lookup yields CDR1 SGHTA and CDR2 FQGNSA. The V and J ends lost 3 bases and 15 bases respectively, with 21 bases between them. The CDR3 is 14 amino acids. The whole variable domain, filled in from reference TRBV7-2 and TRBJ2-1, reads GAGVSQSPSNKVTEKGKDVELRCDPISGHTALYWYRQSLGQGLEFLIYFQGNSAPDKSGLPSDRFSAERTGGSVSTLTIQRTQQEDSAVYLCASSLAEVQGFLFFGPGTRLTVL.

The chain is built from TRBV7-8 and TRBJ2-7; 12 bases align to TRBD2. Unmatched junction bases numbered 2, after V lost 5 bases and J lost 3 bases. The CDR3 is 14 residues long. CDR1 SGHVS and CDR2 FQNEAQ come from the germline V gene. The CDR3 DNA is TGTGCCAGCAGCCAACTAGCGGGGGGCTACGAGCAGTACTTC. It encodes CASSQLAGGYEQYF.

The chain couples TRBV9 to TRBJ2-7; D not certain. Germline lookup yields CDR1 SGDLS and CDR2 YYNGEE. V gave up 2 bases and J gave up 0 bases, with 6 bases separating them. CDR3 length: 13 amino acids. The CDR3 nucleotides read TGTGCCAGCAGCGTGGGCAGCTCCTACGAGCAGTACTTC. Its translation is CASSVGSSYEQYF. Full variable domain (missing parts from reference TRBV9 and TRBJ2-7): DSGVTQTPKHLITATGQRVTLRCSPRSGDLSVYWYQQSLDQGLQFLIQYYNGEERAKGNILERFSAQQFPDLHSELNLSSLELGDSALYFCASSVGSSYEQYFGPGTRLTVT.

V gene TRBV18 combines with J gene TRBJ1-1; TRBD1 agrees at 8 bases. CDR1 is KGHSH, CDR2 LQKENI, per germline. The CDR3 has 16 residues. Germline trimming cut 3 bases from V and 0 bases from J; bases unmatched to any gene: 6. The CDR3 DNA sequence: TGTGCCAGCTCACCCCGACAGGGGCCAGTGAACACTGAAGCTTTCTTT. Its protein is CASSPRQGPVNTEAFF.

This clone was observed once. The CDR3 protein is CASSMLTGGRTEAFF. In DNA, the CDR3 is TGTGCCAGTAGTATGTTGACAGGGGGCCGCACTGAAGCTTTCTTT. The chain links TRBV19 to TRBJ1-1; 10 bases map to TRBD1. Germline loops: CDR1 LNHDA, CDR2 SQIVND (reference sequence). J lost 4 bases, V lost 3 bases, and 5 bases had no gene match. The CDR3 loop spans 15 amino acids.

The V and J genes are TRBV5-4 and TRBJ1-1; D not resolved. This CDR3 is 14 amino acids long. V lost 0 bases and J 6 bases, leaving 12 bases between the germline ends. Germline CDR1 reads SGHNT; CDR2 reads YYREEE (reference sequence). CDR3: CASSLDIRRAEAFF. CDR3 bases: TGTGCCAGCAGCTTGGACATTCGGAGGGCTGAAGCTTTCTTT.

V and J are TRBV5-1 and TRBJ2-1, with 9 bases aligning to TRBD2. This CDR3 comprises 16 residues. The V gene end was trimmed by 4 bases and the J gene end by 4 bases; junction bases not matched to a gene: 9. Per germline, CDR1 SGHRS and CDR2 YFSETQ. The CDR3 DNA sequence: TGCGCCAGCAGCCCACCCTTGACTAGCGGTTACAATGAGCAGTTCTTC. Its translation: CASSPPLTSGYNEQFF. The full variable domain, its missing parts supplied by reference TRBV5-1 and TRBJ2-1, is KAGVTQTPRYLIKTRGQQVTLSCSPISGHRSVSWYQQTPGQGLQFLFEYFSETQRNKGNFPGRFSGRQFSNSRSEMNVSTLELGDSALYLCASSPPLTSGYNEQFFGPGTRLTVL.

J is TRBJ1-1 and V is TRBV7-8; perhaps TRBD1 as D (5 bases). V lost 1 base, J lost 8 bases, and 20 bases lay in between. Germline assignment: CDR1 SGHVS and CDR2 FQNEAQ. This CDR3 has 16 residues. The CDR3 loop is CASSLVVGTGRSEAFF. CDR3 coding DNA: TGTGCCAGCAGCTTAGTGGTAGGCACAGGTAGGTCGGAAGCTTTCTTT.

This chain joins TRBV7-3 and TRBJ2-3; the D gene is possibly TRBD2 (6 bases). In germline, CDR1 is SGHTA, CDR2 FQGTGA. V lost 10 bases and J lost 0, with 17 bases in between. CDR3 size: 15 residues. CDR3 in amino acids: CATTPGLQSTDTQYF. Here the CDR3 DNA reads TGTGCCACCACACCGGGACTGCAAAGCACAGATACGCAGTATTTT.